Below, one TCR beta chain is given with its context. Its antigen is undetermined. Assay: immunoSEQ multiplex PCR; the TCRdb copy retains only in-frame clones and omits some. The sample includes 75,000 to 100,000 clones, roughly 90% of them seen just once. Germline V gene sequence: CDR1 KGHSH, CDR2 LQKENI. This CDR3 comprises 15 residues. Trimming took 6 bases from V and 8 from J; bases not matched to a gene: 11. The data are from a study of T cell responses to AZD1222 COVID-19 vaccine. Study summary: Combined were second doses at about 4 or about 12 weeks. Study conclusions and caveats: Spike regions recognized by vaccine-associated CD4 TCRs spanned the protein, led by 160-218 and 743-854. Unmutated variant regions reportedly attract nearly half of all spike-specific TCRs. Researchers took repertoire samples only after the peak T cell response had come.

Material: peripheral blood, obtained on day 0 of AZD1222 vaccination. This TCR derives from an adult in good health. V usage is TRBV18 and J usage is TRBJ1-4; 8 nucleotides match TRBD1. The CDR3 loop reads CASSLKDRAGEKLFF. CDR3 bases: TGTGCCAGCTCCCTCAAGGACAGGGCAGGAGAAAAACTGTTTTTT.